The 12 T cell receptor beta chains in this list originate from one sample, sequenced in a study of blood T cells in healthy people across ages. For the second PCR, which ran for roughly 7 to 11 cycles, a sample-barcoded 5' primer and a J-beta primer mix were used. MiXCR, run by TCRdb on the 5' RACE reads, gives a single entry per CDR3 protein. The table lists some 1.8 million distinct CDR3 sequences, 35% to 50% of them singletons. The specimen was blood. These receptors were obtained from a human donor in good health.

This clonotype was seen only once. Possible read error: a much larger clone is one base away. The chain is built from TRBV29-1 and TRBJ2-1, with TRBD1 matching 7 bases. The CDR3 is made up of 14 amino acids. Germline V gene sequence: CDR1 SQVTM, CDR2 ANQGSEA. The CDR3 sequence: CNVDRDRAYNEQFF. CDR3 DNA sequence: TGCAACGTTGACCGGGACAGAGCCTACAATGAGCAGTTCTTC.

The chain carries TRBV12-3 or TRBV12-4 and TRBJ2-4; perhaps TRBD2 as D (6 bases). With the DNA end fitting TRBJ2-7 better, the J assignment may be wrong. This CDR3 has 14 residues. The CDR3 is CASNPSGLRYEQYF. In nucleotides, the CDR3 is TGTGCCAGCAACCCCTCAGGACTACGCTACGAGCAGTACTTC.

Note on this clonotype: A read error may account for a junction end that differs from germline. The rearrangement joins TRBV20-1 to TRBJ2-1; perhaps TRBD2 as D (5 bases). This CDR3 contains 14 residues. Germline CDR1 and CDR2: DFQATT and SNEGSKA (reference sequence). The CDR3 loop is CSAIWGTRDNEQFF. CDR3 in DNA: TGTAGTGCCATTTGGGGAACTAGGGACAATGAGCAGTTCTTC.

J is TRBJ1-4 and V is TRBV20-1, with D tentatively TRBD1 (5 bases). CDR3 length: 15 residues. V was pared by 6 bases and J by 0 bases, with 14 bases between. Per germline, CDR1 DFQATT and CDR2 SNEGSKA (reference sequence). The CDR3, as DNA: TGCAGTGCGCTCGACAGCCTCTCAACTAATGAAAAACTGTTTTTT. It is translated as CSALDSLSTNEKLFF.

The V call is TRBV6-1, the J call TRBJ2-5, with TRBD1 matching 10 bases. The better agreement between TRBJ2-7 and the DNA end casts doubt on the J call. Germline CDR1 and CDR2: MNHNS and SASEGT. CDR3 length: 15 residues. CDR3 DNA: TGTGCCAGCAGTCAGCCCGGGACAGGGGTTGACGAGCAGTACTTC. Amino acids: CASSQPGTGVDEQYF.

V is TRBV4-3 and J is TRBJ1-4; 12 nucleotides match TRBD1. V trimming: 0 bases; J trimming: 8 bases; junction bases outside the gene matches: 4. CDR1 and CDR2 (germline): LGHNA, YSLEER. The CDR3 totals 16 residues. The CDR3 sequence is CASSQEPGTGGEKLFF. Here the CDR3 DNA reads TGCGCCAGCAGCCAAGAGCCCGGGACAGGGGGCGAAAAACTGTTTTTT.

Details on this clonotype: One base away lies a much larger clone, so this may be a sequencing read error. The chain employs TRBV21-1 and TRBJ2-3. TRBV21-1 is termed a pseudogene. This CDR3 comprises 13 residues. The CDR3: CASSSASSDTQYF. In DNA form, the CDR3 reads TGTGCCAGCAGCTCGGCTAGCTCAGATACGCAGTATTTT.

In regard to this clonotype: The junction and the germline gene differ at one end; a read error may be behind it. The chain couples TRBV12-3 or TRBV12-4 to TRBJ1-6; tentative D call: TRBD1 (5 bases). This CDR3 is built from 15 residues. In nucleotides, the CDR3 is TGTGCCAGCAGTTTATCCCGGGGACGCAATTCGCCCCTCCACTTT. Translation gives CASSLSRGRNSPLHF.

In regard to this clonotype: Possible read error: a much larger clone is one base away. V gene TRBV5-1 combines with J gene TRBJ2-6; D assignment may be TRBD1 or TRBD2 (5 bases each). Germline V gene lookup returns CDR1 SGHRS and CDR2 YFSETQ. This CDR3 has 15 residues. The CDR3 here is CASSLELPGASVLTF. CDR3 bases: TGCGCCAGCAGCTTGGAGTTACCCGGGGCCAGCGTCCTGACTTTC.

To note about this clonotype: The conserved phenylalanine or tryptophan normally closing the CDR3 is absent here, so this likely arose from a read error. This sequence joins TRBV7-6 and TRBJ1-6; 9 bases agree with TRBD1. This CDR3 has 14 residues. Germline V gene lookup returns CDR1 SGHVS and CDR2 FNYEAQ. V gave up 5 bases and J gave up 7 bases; unmatched junction bases: 3. CDR3 loop: CASSLDRGNSPLHC. In nucleotides, the CDR3 is TGTGCCAGCAGCCTCGACAGGGGGAATTCACCCCTCCACTGT.

This clonotype was counted a few times. This chain uses TRBV6-2 or TRBV6-3 with TRBJ2-3; 8 bases are a match to TRBD2. Unmatched junction bases numbered 10, after V lost 6 bases and J lost 2 bases. Germline CDR1 and CDR2: MNHEY and SVGEGT. This CDR3 comprises 16 residues. The CDR3 DNA sequence: TGTGCCAGCAGCCCTATAGCGGGGCGGTTCACAGATACGCAGTATTTT. This translates into CASSPIAGRFTDTQYF.

This clonotype was counted between two and nine times. The chain carries TRBV7-2 and TRBJ2-1; no firm D call. The CDR3 sequence is 17 residues long. Trimming pared 1 base from V and 4 bases from J, leaving 17 bases between. The germline CDR1 and CDR2 sequences are SGHTA and FQGNSA. Here the CDR3 DNA reads TGTGCCAGCAGCTTAGTCGTTCGGGCAGGACCTTACAATGAGCAGTTCTTC. This gives the protein CASSLVVRAGPYNEQFF.